This T cell receptor beta chain comes out of a study of blood T cell repertoires in COVID-19. Germline values: CDR1 KGHDR, CDR2 SFDVKD. The V and J ends lost 9 bases and 6 bases respectively, with 15 bases between them. The CDR3 has 13 residues. Generated by immunoSEQ multiplex PCR, the TCRdb table keeps only in-frame clones and is missing some. The sample yields roughly 250,000 clones, 75% to 95% seen once. The sequenced material came from PBMCs or T cells enriched from blood (not recorded which). This TCR was recovered from a woman between 18 and 30 years old who had recovered from COVID-19. This chain joins TRBV24-1 and TRBJ2-3, with a tentative D call TRBD1 (6 bases). CDR3 loop: CATSDRRLDTQYF. DNA for the CDR3: TGTGCCACCTCCGACAGGCGACTGGATACGCAGTATTTT.